The next 23 T cell receptor beta chains were all read from a single sample in a study of blood T cell repertoires in COVID-19. Sequencing used immunoSEQ multiplex PCR; TCRdb keeps in-frame clones, though not all of them. The repertoire includes around 60,000 clones, about two thirds of them detected once, and about 5% sits in the top ten. The sequencing sample was made of peripheral blood. Receptors originate from a woman in her 70s with COVID-19, enrolled during active disease.

The V gene is TRBV24-1, the J gene TRBJ2-6; 9 nucleotides line up with TRBD1. Germline lookup yields CDR1 KGHDR and CDR2 SFDVKD. This CDR3 is built from 18 residues. With V trimmed by 7 bases and J by 0 bases, 9 bases remained unmatched. CDR3 DNA sequence: TGTGCCACCAGCCTCGGACAGGGGTTAGCCTCTGGGGCCAACGTCCTGACTTTC. As protein: CATSLGQGLASGANVLTF.

The V gene is TRBV3-1 (or the pseudogene TRBV3-2), the J gene TRBJ1-2, with D possibly matching TRBD1 (5 bases). The CDR3 is 14 residues long. Per germline, CDR1 LGHDT and CDR2 YNNKEL (reference sequence). Trimming pared 4 bases from V and 7 bases from J, leaving 16 bases between. CDR3 in amino acids: CASSLKGLGVGYTF. The CDR3 region has the DNA TGTGCCAGCAGCCTTAAGGGTCTAGGGGTTGGCTACACCTTC.

The CDR3 coding sequence is TGTGCCAGCAGCTTAGCGGGACAGGGAGGCACTGAAGCTTTCTTT. This sequence encodes CASSLAGQGGTEAFF. This chain connects TRBV7-2 to TRBJ1-1; 9 bases line up with TRBD1. The CDR3 has 15 residues. V lost 0 bases and J lost 4; bases outside the gene matches: 3. CDR1 and CDR2 from the germline V gene are SGHTA and FQGNSA.

The V gene is TRBV25-1, the J gene TRBJ1-2; D is possibly TRBD1 (6 bases). The CDR3 has 16 residues. Trimming cost V 1 base and J 4 bases, with 16 bases left between them. The germline gives CDR1 MGHDK, CDR2 SYGVNS. The chain's CDR3 is CASSELGAGPGYGYTF. For the CDR3, the DNA is TGTGCCAGCAGTGAATTGGGGGCAGGGCCGGGCTATGGCTACACCTTC.

V gene TRBV5-1 combines with J gene TRBJ1-2; D is unclear. Trimming pared 4 bases from V and 7 bases from J, leaving 14 bases between. The germline V gene has CDR1 SGHRS and CDR2 YFSETQ. This CDR3 has 13 amino acids. This CDR3 reads CASSDGLEAGYTF. DNA for the CDR3: TGCGCCAGCAGCGACGGTTTGGAGGCTGGCTACACCTTC. Filled out from reference TRBV5-1 and TRBJ1-2, the complete variable domain reads KAGVTQTPRYLIKTRGQQVTLSCSPISGHRSVSWYQQTPGQGLQFLFEYFSETQRNKGNFPGRFSGRQFSNSRSEMNVSTLELGDSALYLCASSDGLEAGYTFGSGTRLTVV.

This chain uses TRBV4-2 with TRBJ2-1; TRBD2 matches 8 bases. CDR3 length: 17 amino acids. Trimming took 0 bases from V and 0 from J; bases not matched to a gene: 4. The germline CDR1 and CDR2 sequences are LGHNA and YNFKEQ. CDR3 protein: CASSQEGGGPSYNEQFF. CDR3 in DNA: TGTGCCAGCAGCCAAGAGGGCGGGGGGCCCTCCTACAATGAGCAGTTCTTC.

This clone was seen only a few times. This sequence joins TRBV7-9 and TRBJ1-2; D unclear. The CDR3 is 12 amino acids. CDR1 and CDR2 (germline): SEHNR, FQNEAQ (reference sequence). Between the trimmed V and J ends, which lost 0 bases and 5 bases, there was a span of 4 bases. The CDR3 region has the DNA TGTGCCAGCAGCTTAGCTACATATGGCTACACCTTC. Amino acid sequence: CASSLATYGYTF.

A remark on this clone: At one boundary the junction diverges from the germline segment, which might be a read error. The rearrangement links TRBV3-1 (or the pseudogene TRBV3-2) to TRBJ2-1, with TRBD1 identical over 7 bases. The germline V gene has CDR1 LGHDT and CDR2 YNNKEL (reference sequence). The CDR3 is 15 residues long. The CDR3 DNA follows: TGTGCCAGCACCCAAACAGGGGACTCCTACAATGAGCAGTTCTTC. Its translation is CASTQTGDSYNEQFF.

Only a few counts were recorded for this clone. The chain employs TRBV11-3 and TRBJ2-1, with TRBD2 identical over 14 bases. This CDR3 spans 17 amino acids. The trim removed 1 base at V and 7 bases at J, leaving 6 bases unmatched. Germline V gene sequence: CDR1 SGHNT, CDR2 YENEEA. The CDR3 loop is CASSLGGLAGDSNEQFF. DNA for the CDR3: TGTGCCAGCAGCTTAGGGGGACTAGCGGGAGATTCGAATGAGCAGTTCTTC.

Many counts were recorded for this clone. V and J are TRBV7-9 and TRBJ2-1; D uncertain. The CDR3 runs 12 residues. CDR1 and CDR2 (germline): SEHNR, FQNEAQ (reference sequence). V was pared by 5 bases and J by 4 bases, with 6 bases between. CDR3 nucleotides: TGTGCCAGCAGCCCTGAGTACAATGAGCAGTTCTTC. Protein sequence: CASSPEYNEQFF.

This chain links TRBV10-3 with TRBJ2-2, with TRBD2 matching over 7 bases. CDR1 is ENHRY, CDR2 SYGVKD, per germline. The trim removed 6 bases at V and 0 bases at J, leaving 7 bases unmatched. The CDR3 is made up of 16 amino acids. CDR3 coding DNA: TGTGCCATCAGGGAGATAGCGGGTGCGAACACCGGGGAGCTGTTTTTT. Translation: CAIREIAGANTGELFF.

This clone was recorded a few times. This chain links TRBV10-3 with TRBJ1-1; TRBD1 aligns across 7 bases. CDR1 is ENHRY and CDR2 is SYGVKD in the germline V gene. The V and J ends lost 2 bases and 4 bases, in that order; junction bases with no gene match: 1. The CDR3 totals 13 residues. The chain's CDR3 is CAISENRGTEAFF. In DNA form, the CDR3 reads TGTGCCATCAGTGAGAACAGGGGCACTGAAGCTTTCTTT.

V usage is TRBV11-3 and J usage is TRBJ2-1, with TRBD2 as a possible D gene (6 bases). In germline, CDR1 is SGHNT, CDR2 YENEEA. Between the trimmed V and J ends, which lost 0 bases and 4 bases, there was a span of 13 bases. The CDR3 sequence is 16 residues long. The CDR3 reads CASSLDRGSGYNEQFF. Here the CDR3 DNA reads TGTGCCAGCAGCTTAGACCGGGGTAGCGGATACAATGAGCAGTTCTTC.

The V gene is TRBV7-2, the J gene TRBJ1-1; D call uncertain. CDR1 and CDR2 from the germline V gene are SGHTA and FQGNSA. V was cut by 4 bases and J by 3 bases, with 9 bases left in between. The CDR3 contains 13 residues. This CDR3 is CASSYVRDTEAFF. The CDR3 nucleotides are TGTGCCAGCAGCTATGTTCGAGACACTGAAGCTTTCTTT.

The gene calls are TRBV9 and TRBJ2-1, with 7 nucleotides matching TRBD2. The CDR3 is 16 residues long. CDR1 and CDR2 (germline): SGDLS, YYNGEE. V shed 0 bases and J 7 bases; nucleotides not matched to a gene: 10. CDR3 sequence reads: CASSVEELSGRNEQFF. In DNA form, the CDR3 reads TGTGCCAGCAGCGTAGAAGAGCTATCCGGGAGGAATGAGCAGTTCTTC.

The chain has TRBV10-2 and TRBJ1-5; D might be TRBD1 (6 bases). V was pared by 6 bases and J by 5 bases, with 17 bases between. The CDR3 has 15 residues. Germline V gene lookup returns CDR1 WSHSY and CDR2 SAAADI. The CDR3 here is CASRRTGSGDQPQHF. The CDR3 DNA is TGCGCCAGCAGGAGAACAGGGAGTGGGGATCAGCCCCAGCATTTT.

The chain links TRBV5-5 to TRBJ2-1, with D possibly TRBD1 on 5 matching bases. This CDR3 region has 15 residues. The V and J ends lost 4 bases and 7 bases respectively, with 18 bases between them. Germline loops: CDR1 SGHKS, CDR2 YYEKEE (reference sequence). CDR3 nucleotide sequence: TGTGCCAGCAGCCCCAGGGTCGCCTTCGGTAATGAGCAGTTCTTC. Translating it yields CASSPRVAFGNEQFF.

V gene TRBV7-2 combines with J gene TRBJ2-3; 10 bases map to TRBD2. This CDR3 is 14 amino acids long. Germline assignment: CDR1 SGHTA and CDR2 FQGNSA. Trimming at V came to 5 bases and at J to 6 bases, leaving 5 bases not matched to a gene. The CDR3 protein is CASSPSGSQDTQYF. Here the CDR3 DNA reads TGTGCCAGCAGCCCTAGCGGGAGCCAGGATACGCAGTATTTT.

This chain joins TRBV2 and TRBJ1-1; TRBD1 aligns across 7 bases. This CDR3 contains 16 residues. The V gene end was trimmed by 5 bases and the J gene end by 1 base; junction bases not matched to a gene: 10. CDR1 is SNHLY, CDR2 FYNNEI, per germline. CDR3 nucleotide sequence: TGTGCCAGCAGTAATAGGTTGGGACAGAAGAACACTGAAGCTTTCTTT. It codes for CASSNRLGQKNTEAFF.

This chain connects TRBV5-6 to TRBJ2-7; 9 nucleotides match TRBD1. Germline V gene lookup returns CDR1 SGHDT and CDR2 YYEEEE. This CDR3 has 17 amino acids. V was clipped by 2 bases and J by 3 bases; unmatched bases: 12. The CDR3 region has the DNA TGTGCCAGCAGCTTCCACAGGGGGCTCGGGCTGGTCTACGAGCAGTACGTC. Translating it yields CASSFHRGLGLVYEQYV.

This rearrangement joins TRBV4-3 to TRBJ1-6; 7 nucleotides align to TRBD1. The CDR3 runs to 15 residues. J gave up 11 bases and V 3 bases, and 10 bases lay outside the gene matches. Germline V gives CDR1 LGHNA, CDR2 YSLEER. The CDR3 reads CASSQAATGRPPLHF. The CDR3 DNA is TGCGCCAGCAGCCAGGCGGCGACAGGGAGGCCACCCCTCCACTTT.

This rearrangement joins TRBV6-9 to TRBJ2-7, with a possible D match to TRBD1 (5 bases). The V end lost 9 bases, the J end lost 5 bases, and 14 bases lay between the germline ends. This CDR3 comprises 12 residues. The germline V gene encodes CDR1 MNHGY and CDR2 SVAAGI. For the CDR3, the DNA is TGTGCCAGGCATCCCAGGGTCCACGAGCAGTACGTC. This gives the protein CARHPRVHEQYV.

This clone appeared once. The chain combines TRBV5-1 with TRBJ2-1, with D possibly matching TRBD1 (6 bases). This CDR3 region has 15 residues. Trimming removed 4 bases from V and 0 bases from J, with 11 bases in between. The germline V gene has CDR1 SGHRS and CDR2 YFSETQ. CDR3 amino acids: CASSLGQTSYNEQFF. DNA of the CDR3: TGCGCCAGCAGCCTCGGACAGACCTCCTACAATGAGCAGTTCTTC. Complete variable domain (other parts from reference TRBV5-1 and TRBJ2-1): KAGVTQTPRYLIKTRGQQVTLSCSPISGHRSVSWYQQTPGQGLQFLFEYFSETQRNKGNFPGRFSGRQFSNSRSEMNVSTLELGDSALYLCASSLGQTSYNEQFFGPGTRLTVL.